Following are 8 T cell receptor beta chains from one sample sequenced in a study of T cell changes during pregnancy in multiple sclerosis (dated by TCRdb to 2018 to 2020). The library relied on the immunoSEQ multiplex PCR assay. This is the immuneACCESS table as TCRdb keeps it, with only in-frame sequences that have V and J called. A part of the clones is gone; compared with another copy, unresolved V genes explain less than half, and the rest is unexplained. This sample is represented by 93,000 or so clones; less than 95% of them were singletons. The ten largest make up 0.95% of the sample. Sequences were derived from peripheral blood, sampled before pregnancy. The origin of the receptors is a female donor with multiple sclerosis, enrolled in a pregnancy study.

CDR3 residues: CASRRDRGYMNTEAFF. The CDR3, as DNA: TGTGCCAGTCGCCGGGACAGGGGGTACATGAACACTGAAGCTTTCTTT. This chain joins TRBV28 and TRBJ1-1; 11 bases align to TRBD1. Looked up from germline, CDR1 is MDHEN and CDR2 is SYDVKM. This CDR3 is 16 amino acids long. V gave up 9 bases and J gave up 0 bases; unmatched junction bases: 9.

This chain joins TRBV19 and TRBJ1-5; D call uncertain. The CDR3 loop spans 16 amino acids. Germline V gene sequence: CDR1 LNHDA, CDR2 SQIVND (reference sequence). Trimming took 0 bases from V and 9 from J, leaving 18 bases between them. The CDR3 coding sequence is TGTGCCAGTAGTATAGAAAGGGAGGCAGGACGTGGGCCCCAGCATTTT. It specifies CASSIEREAGRGPQHF.

The chain employs TRBV7-3 and TRBJ2-1; 9 bases are shared with TRBD2. The germline V gene has CDR1 SGHTA and CDR2 FQGTGA. V lost 5 bases, J lost 12 bases, and 5 bases stayed unmatched. The CDR3 consists of 12 residues. Here the CDR3 DNA reads TGTGCCAGCAGCGGTACTAGCGGGTTGCAGTTCTTC. Its translation: CASSGTSGLQFF.

The V call is TRBV7-3, the J call TRBJ2-1; the match to TRBD2 covers 13 bases. The germline V gene has CDR1 SGHTA and CDR2 FQGTGA. Germline trimming cut 4 bases from V and 5 bases from J; bases unmatched to any gene: 8. The CDR3 covers 17 residues. The CDR3 loop reads CASSYLELAGGHNEQFF. The DNA for the CDR3 is TGTGCCAGCAGCTATCTTGAACTAGCGGGGGGGCACAATGAGCAGTTCTTC. The variable domain in full, completed from reference TRBV7-3 and TRBJ2-1, reads GAGVSQTPSNKVTEKGKYVELRCDPISGHTALYWYRQSLGQGPEFLIYFQGTGAADDSGLPNDRFFAVRPEGSVSTLKIQRTERGDSAVYLCASSYLELAGGHNEQFFGPGTRLTVL.

The V call is TRBV30, the J call TRBJ1-5, with D perhaps TRBD1 (5 bases). Between the trimmed V and J ends, which lost 0 bases and 2 bases, there was a span of 14 bases. The germline CDR1 and CDR2 sequences are GTSNPN and SVGIG (reference sequence). CDR3 size: 16 residues. The CDR3: CAWSVGGGLRNQPQHF. CDR3 in DNA: TGTGCCTGGAGTGTGGGGGGTGGATTGCGCAATCAGCCCCAGCATTTT.

V usage is TRBV7-9 and J usage is TRBJ2-7; no firm D call. Trimming removed 4 bases from V and 2 bases from J, with 6 bases in between. Germline assignment: CDR1 SEHNR and CDR2 FQNEAQ (reference sequence). The CDR3 runs to 12 residues. This CDR3 reads CASSYGPYEQYF. CDR3 nucleotide sequence: TGTGCCAGCAGCTATGGCCCCTACGAGCAGTACTTC.

The V call is TRBV27, the J call TRBJ2-1, with TRBD2 matching over 10 bases. The CDR3 loop spans 15 amino acids. CDR1 is MNHEY, CDR2 SMNVEV, per germline (reference sequence). The junction had 10 bases not matched to a gene; V was cut back by 5 bases and J by 9 bases. CDR3 nucleotide sequence: TGTGCCAGCAGTCCCAGGCTAGCGGGAGAGGGTGAGCAGTTCTTC. This translates into CASSPRLAGEGEQFF.

CDR3 nucleotides: TGTGCCAGCAGCGTATCAAGGAAGCGCTGCTACGAGCAGTACTTC. Encoded protein: CASSVSRKRCYEQYF. V gene TRBV9 combines with J gene TRBJ2-7; D call uncertain. The V end lost 1 base, the J end lost 3 bases, and 14 bases lay between the germline ends. This CDR3 region has 15 residues. Germline-derived CDR1 and CDR2 are SGDLS and YYNGEE.